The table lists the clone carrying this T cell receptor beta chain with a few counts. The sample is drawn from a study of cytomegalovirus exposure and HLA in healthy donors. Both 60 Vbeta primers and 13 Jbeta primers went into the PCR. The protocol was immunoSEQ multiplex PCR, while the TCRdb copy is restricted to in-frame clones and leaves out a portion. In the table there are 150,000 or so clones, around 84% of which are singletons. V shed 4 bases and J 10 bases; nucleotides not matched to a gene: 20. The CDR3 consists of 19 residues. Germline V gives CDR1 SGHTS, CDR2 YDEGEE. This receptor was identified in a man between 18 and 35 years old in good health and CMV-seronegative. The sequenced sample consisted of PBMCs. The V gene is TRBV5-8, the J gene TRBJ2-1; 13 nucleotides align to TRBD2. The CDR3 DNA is TGTGCCAGCAGCCCGGGCAACACGGGGACTAGCGGGATTGAAAAAGAGCAGTTCTTC. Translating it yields CASSPGNTGTSGIEKEQFF.